The T cell receptor beta chain described here comes from a study of blood T cell repertoires in COVID-19. Study details: Specimens from acute and convalescent COVID-19 originated in the United States, Italy and Spain. The analysed material was cDNA or gDNA that came from T cells, B-cell-depleted T cells, or PBMCs.

In the study's own analysis: Estimation of nucleated cell counts relied on the amplification of reference gene primers. The table came from immunoSEQ multiplex PCR; TCRdb's copy has only in-frame clones and leaves some out. V and J calls plus clone size are reproduced from that table; the DNA served to infer D and trimming. Of some 230,000 clones listed, roughly 88% are singletons. A single count supports this clone. V shed 0 bases, J shed 3 bases, and the junction held 14 bases outside the gene matches. Germline CDR1 is LGHDT and CDR2 is YNNKEL (reference sequence). This CDR3 contains 19 residues. Source material: peripheral blood. The sequence was collected from a man aged 25-45 years who had recovered from COVID-19. This chain connects TRBV3-1 (or the pseudogene TRBV3-2) to TRBJ2-5; 9 positions match TRBD1. The CDR3 DNA sequence: TGTGCCAGCAGCCAAGATTCGCGACAGGGGGTGTCTAAGGAAGAGACCCAGTACTTC. Translating gives CASSQDSRQGVSKEETQYF.